Sequencing of this T cell receptor (beta chain) was carried out in a study of vaccination and CD4 T cells after COVID-19. Study details: Collection of post-COVID samples occurred a median around 96 days after diagnosis, spanning a range of 35 to 161.

Described treatment: approximately 9-day PBMC culture with coronavirus spike peptide pools or control peptides (ViraFEST assay). Expansion of antigen-specific T cells with peptide pools by ViraFEST preceded sequencing of TCRs. Culture of 2 million to 2.5 million PBMCs per well took place with around 10 IU/ml IL-2 and 10 ug/ml peptide pools. In regard to this clonotype: Its target is unknown.

Germline CDR1 reads KGHSH; CDR2 reads LQKENI. The CDR3 consists of 18 residues. V shed 6 bases and J shed 0 bases, with 18 bases lying between them. With the Oncomine TCR Beta short-read assay, DNA from cultured CD4+ T cells was sequenced. Extraction of genomic DNA was performed on cultured CD4+ T cells. TCRdb redid the calling of the PCR reads with MiXCR, one entry per CDR3 protein. The sample contains roughly 11,000 distinct CDR3 sequences, roughly two fifths of which appear only once. The rearrangement joins TRBV18 to TRBJ2-6; possible D gene TRBD1, 6 bases. The sample comprised CD4+ T cells from blood, cultured in vitro. The TCR sequence derives from a human donor who had recovered from COVID-19. CDR3 region: CASSTLGQLSSGANVLTF. CDR3 DNA: TGTGCCAGCTCTACCCTTGGACAGCTGAGCTCTGGGGCCAACGTCCTGACTTTC.